This T cell receptor (beta chain) was observed in a study of CD8 T cells in Susac syndrome. Sequencing of TCR beta was carried out in blood CD8+ and CD4+ T cells. Negative isolation yielded the CD8+ and CD4+ T cells, while FACS enriched the TEMRA cells. An amount of RNA that ranged from about 0.45 to 1 ug was reverse transcribed with random hexamers. The immunoSEQ assay covered 54 Vbeta and 13 Jbeta segments for CDR3. TCRdb re-called the immunoSEQ multiplex PCR reads through MiXCR, storing one row per CDR3 protein. In the table there are nearly 70,000 distinct CDR3 sequences, 85% to 95% of which are singletons. The sequenced material came from CD8+ T cells from PBMCs. The sequence was obtained from a human donor in good health.

CDR3 loop: CASSDTTGDNEKLFF. For the CDR3, the DNA is TGTGCCAGCAGCGATACGACAGGGGACAATGAAAAACTGTTTTTT. The genes are TRBV7-9 and TRBJ1-4, with 8 nucleotides matching TRBD1. Germline values: CDR1 SEHNR, CDR2 FQNEAQ (reference sequence). V lost 5 bases and J lost 5; bases outside the gene matches: 7. CDR3 length equals 15 residues. The variable domain in full, completed from reference TRBV7-9 and TRBJ1-4, reads DTGVSQNPRHKITKRGQNVTFRCDPISEHNRLYWYRQTLGQGPEFLTYFQNEAQLEKSRLLSDRFSAERPKGSFSTLEIQRTEQGDSAMYLCASSDTTGDNEKLFFGSGTQLSVL.